A single sample is the source of the 7 T cell receptor beta chains below, sequenced in a study of shared clonotypes between healthy human individuals. Sequencing used immunoSEQ multiplex PCR; TCRdb keeps in-frame clones, though not all of them. The top ten clones hold roughly 0.13% of a sample with roughly 2.5 million clones, around 90% of them seen once. Sequencing was carried out using naive CD4+ T cells sorted from blood. Subset denoted: CD45RA+ positively selected. These TCRs come from a man between 18 and 29 years old in good health.

The genes are TRBV29-1 and TRBJ1-2; possibly TRBD1 for D (5 bases). The CDR3 loop spans 12 amino acids. The V end was cut by 8 bases, the J end by 2 bases, with 12 bases between. CDR1 and CDR2 from the germline V gene are SQVTM and ANQGSEA. Here the CDR3 DNA reads TGCAGCACATGGGGGGGGAACTATGGCTACACCTTC. This gives the protein CSTWGGNYGYTF.

The chain is built from TRBV23-1 and TRBJ2-5; D tentatively reads TRBD1 or TRBD2 (5 bases each). TRBV23-1 is an ORF; its function is uncertain. The CDR3 has 14 amino acids. V lost 8 bases to trimming and J lost 4 bases, with 17 bases between them. This chain's CDR3 is CASHEGKGRETQYF. CDR3 nucleotide sequence: TGCGCCAGCCATGAGGGGAAGGGGCGAGAGACCCAGTACTTC.

V and J are TRBV11-3 and TRBJ2-2; D gene uncertain. V lost 6 bases, J lost 3 bases, and 5 bases lay in between. The germline V gene encodes CDR1 SGHNT and CDR2 YENEEA. The CDR3 is 12 amino acids. The CDR3 sequence is CASSGDTGELFF. Here the CDR3 DNA reads TGTGCCAGCAGTGGGGACACCGGGGAGCTGTTTTTT.

This chain uses TRBV6-1 with TRBJ2-7; 8 nucleotides line up with TRBD1. CDR1 and CDR2 (germline): MNHNS, SASEGT. Trimming took 0 bases from V and 5 from J; bases not matched to a gene: 9. The CDR3 consists of 16 residues. The CDR3 reads CASSEARQGSRDEQYF. The CDR3 bases are TGTGCCAGCAGTGAAGCAAGACAGGGGTCAAGAGACGAGCAGTACTTC.

The table lists this clone with a few counts. The chain carries TRBV4-1 and TRBJ1-2; TRBD1 agrees at 7 bases. Losses at the gene ends were 0 bases for V and 6 bases for J; bases not matched to a gene: 1. The CDR3 extends over 13 amino acids. From germline, CDR1 is MGHRA and CDR2 YSYEKL. CDR3 DNA: TGCGCCAGCAGCCAAGATACAGGGGATGGCTACACCTTC. Residues: CASSQDTGDGYTF.

The chain carries TRBV10-1 and TRBJ1-2, with D maybe TRBD1 (5 bases). The CDR3 spans 13 residues. The germline gives CDR1 WNHNN, CDR2 SYGVQD (reference sequence). V was clipped by 5 bases and J by 2 bases, with 9 bases between them. CDR3: CASSPGANYGYTF. The CDR3 DNA is TGCGCCAGCAGTCCCGGGGCAAACTATGGCTACACCTTC.

The V gene is TRBV2, the J gene TRBJ2-2; the D gene is possibly TRBD2 (5 bases). The CDR3 extends over 14 amino acids. Trimming took off 5 bases at V and 6 bases at J, with 13 bases between the two ends. Germline V gives CDR1 SNHLY, CDR2 FYNNEI. The CDR3 region is CASSSLGGSGELFF. DNA of the CDR3: TGTGCCAGCAGTTCTTTGGGCGGGTCCGGGGAGCTGTTTTTT.